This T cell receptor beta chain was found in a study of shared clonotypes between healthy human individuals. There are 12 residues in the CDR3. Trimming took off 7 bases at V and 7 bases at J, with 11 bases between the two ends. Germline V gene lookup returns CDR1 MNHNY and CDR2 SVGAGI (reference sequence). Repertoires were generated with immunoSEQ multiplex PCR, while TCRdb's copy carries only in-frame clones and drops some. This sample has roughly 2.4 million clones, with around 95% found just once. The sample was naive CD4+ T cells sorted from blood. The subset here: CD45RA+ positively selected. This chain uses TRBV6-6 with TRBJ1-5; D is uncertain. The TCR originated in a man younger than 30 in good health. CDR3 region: CASTPRGQPQHF. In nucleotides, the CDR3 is TGTGCCAGCACCCCCCGGGGACAGCCCCAGCATTTT.